This passage covers 3 T cell receptor beta chains from one sample sequenced in a study of PD-1 blockade in classical Hodgkin lymphoma. The table came from immunoSEQ multiplex PCR; TCRdb's copy has only in-frame clones and leaves some out. The data hold around 10,000 clones, with 80% observed a single time. In every patient, relapse followed autologous stem cell transplantation, while exposure to brentuximab vedotin differed. Material: peripheral blood mononuclear cells (PBMCs), obtained before the second cycle of nivolumab. The origin of the receptors is a human donor with classical Hodgkin lymphoma.

The chain combines TRBV5-1 with TRBJ2-2; TRBD1 aligns across 7 bases. This CDR3 has 16 amino acids. J gave up 5 bases and V 0 bases, and 7 bases lay outside the gene matches. The germline CDR1 and CDR2 sequences are SGHRS and YFSETQ. CDR3 bases: TGCGCCAGCAGCTTGGTGGTGAGACAGGGTACCGGGGAGCTGTTTTTT. It specifies CASSLVVRQGTGELFF.

The V gene is TRBV28, the J gene TRBJ2-5, with TRBD2 as a possible D gene (6 bases). The CDR3 consists of 13 residues. From germline, CDR1 is MDHEN and CDR2 SYDVKM. V was cut by 7 bases and J by 1 base, with 10 bases left in between. CDR3 in DNA: TGTGCCAGCAACGGTAGCGGCCAAGAGACCCAGTACTTC. This codes for CASNGSGQETQYF. Complete variable domain (other parts from reference TRBV28 and TRBJ2-5): DVKVTQSSRYLVKRTGEKVFLECVQDMDHENMFWYRQDPGLGLRLIYFSYDVKMKEKGDIPEGYSVSREKKERFSLILESASTNQTSMYLCASNGSGQETQYFGPGTRLLVL.

This clone was counted only a few times. The CDR3 nucleotides are TGTGCCAGCAGCGCCGGACTAGCGGGAGTGTCTCCGAACACCGGGGAGCTGTTTTTT. Its protein is CASSAGLAGVSPNTGELFF. This chain links TRBV7-2 with TRBJ2-2; 13 bases are a match to TRBD2. Trimming at V came to 5 bases and at J to 0 bases, leaving 9 bases not matched to a gene. This CDR3 contains 19 residues. Germline V gives CDR1 SGHTA, CDR2 FQGNSA.